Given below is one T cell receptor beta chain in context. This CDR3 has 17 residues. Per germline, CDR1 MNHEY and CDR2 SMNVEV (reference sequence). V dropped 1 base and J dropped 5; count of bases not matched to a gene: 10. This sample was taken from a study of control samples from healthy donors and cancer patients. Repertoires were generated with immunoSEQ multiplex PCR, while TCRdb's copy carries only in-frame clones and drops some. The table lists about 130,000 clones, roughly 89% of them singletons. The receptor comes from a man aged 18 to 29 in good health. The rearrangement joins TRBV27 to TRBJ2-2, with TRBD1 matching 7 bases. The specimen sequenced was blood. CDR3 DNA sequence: TGTGCCAGCAGTTTATGGTTTAGGGGGCGGGCAACCGGGGAGCTGTTTTTT. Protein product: CASSLWFRGRATGELFF.